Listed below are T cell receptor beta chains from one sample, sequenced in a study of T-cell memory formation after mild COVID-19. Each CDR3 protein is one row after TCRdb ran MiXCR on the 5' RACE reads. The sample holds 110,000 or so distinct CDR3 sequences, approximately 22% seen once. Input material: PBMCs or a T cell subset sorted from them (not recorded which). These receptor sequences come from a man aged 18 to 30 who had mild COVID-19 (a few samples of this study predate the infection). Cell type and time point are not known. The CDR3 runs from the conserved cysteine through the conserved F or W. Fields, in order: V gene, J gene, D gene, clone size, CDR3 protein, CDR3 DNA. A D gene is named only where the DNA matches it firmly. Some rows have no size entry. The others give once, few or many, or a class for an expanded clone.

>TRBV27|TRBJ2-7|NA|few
CASSPSRTPIPDEQYF
TGTGCCAGCAGTCCGTCAAGGACCCCGATCCCTGACGAGCAGTACTTC
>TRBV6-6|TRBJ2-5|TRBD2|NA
CASSRLAGNRGETQYF
TGTGCCAGCAGTCGGTTAGCGGGGAACCGCGGGGAGACCCAGTACTTC
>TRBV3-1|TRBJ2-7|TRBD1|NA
CASSPGQGFGEQYF
TGTGCCAGCAGCCCGGGACAGGGGTTCGGCGAGCAGTACTTC
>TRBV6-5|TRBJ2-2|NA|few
CATEDLNTGELFF
TGTGCCACCGAGGACTTGAACACCGGGGAGCTGTTTTTT
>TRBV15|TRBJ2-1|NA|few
CATSAVGGVRDNEQFF
TGTGCCACCAGCGCAGTCGGAGGAGTCAGGGACAATGAGCAGTTCTTC
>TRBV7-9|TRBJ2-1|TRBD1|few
CASSPGTGAYNEQFF
TGTGCCAGCAGCCCCGGGACAGGGGCTTACAATGAGCAGTTCTTC
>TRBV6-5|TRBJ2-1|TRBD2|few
CASSYSPSGGDNEQFF
TGTGCCAGCAGTTACTCCCCTAGCGGGGGGGACAATGAGCAGTTCTTC
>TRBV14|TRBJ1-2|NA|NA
CASSQDLGGNYGYTF
TGTGCCAGCAGCCAAGACTTGGGGGGGAACTATGGCTACACCTTC
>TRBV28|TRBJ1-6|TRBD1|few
CASSPHPGQANSPLHF
TGTGCCAGCAGCCCCCATCCGGGACAGGCTAATTCACCCCTCCACTTT
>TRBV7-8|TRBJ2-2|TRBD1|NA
CASSKRSGTVGGELFF
TGTGCCAGCAGCAAACGGTCGGGGACAGTGGGCGGGGAGCTGTTTTTT
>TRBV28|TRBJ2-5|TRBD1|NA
CASYDRGFEETQYF
TGTGCCAGCTACGACAGGGGGTTTGAAGAGACCCAGTACTTC
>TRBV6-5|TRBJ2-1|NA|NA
CASSYSPGVSYNEQFF
TGTGCCAGCAGTTACTCTCCAGGGGTTTCCTACAATGAGCAGTTCTTC
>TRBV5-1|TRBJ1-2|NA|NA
CASSLVIIDANYGYTF
TGCGCCAGCAGCTTGGTCATTATTGACGCAAACTATGGCTACACCTTC
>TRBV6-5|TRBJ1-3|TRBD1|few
CASSGLTGAGNTIYF
TGTGCCAGCAGCGGATTGACAGGGGCTGGAAACACCATATATTTT
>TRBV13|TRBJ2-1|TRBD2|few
CASSMGLAGASNEQFF
TGTGCCAGCAGCATGGGACTAGCGGGCGCATCCAATGAGCAGTTCTTC
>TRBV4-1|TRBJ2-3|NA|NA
CASSQVGGSDTQYF
TGCGCCAGCAGCCAAGTGGGGGGTTCGGATACGCAGTATTTT
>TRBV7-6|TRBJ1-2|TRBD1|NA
CASSPSGGADYGYTF
TGTGCCAGCAGCCCATCAGGGGGCGCCGACTATGGCTACACCTTC
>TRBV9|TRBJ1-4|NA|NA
CASSVGTLEAATNEKLFF
TGTGCCAGCAGCGTTGGGACACTCGAAGCCGCAACTAATGAAAAACTGTTTTTT
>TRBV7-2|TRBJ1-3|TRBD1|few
CASSLVSGTGAGNTIYF
TGTGCCAGCAGCTTAGTGTCCGGGACAGGGGCCGGAAACACCATATATTTT
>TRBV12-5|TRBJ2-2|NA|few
CASGLVLDRVGTGELFF
TGTGCTAGTGGTTTGGTACTTGATAGGGTGGGCACCGGGGAGCTGTTTTTT
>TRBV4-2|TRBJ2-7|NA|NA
CASSQSGLVYEQYF
TGTGCCAGCAGCCAATCAGGCCTGGTCTACGAGCAGTACTTC
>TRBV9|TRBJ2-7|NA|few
CASSVEGEPDEQYF
TGTGCCAGCAGCGTAGAGGGGGAACCGGACGAGCAGTACTTC
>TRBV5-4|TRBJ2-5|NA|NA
CASSHELTETQYF
TGTGCCAGCAGCCACGAACTTACAGAGACCCAGTACTTC
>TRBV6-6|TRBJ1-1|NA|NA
CASSTGLGMNTEAFF
TGTGCCAGCAGCACGGGGTTAGGGATGAACACTGAAGCTTTCTTT
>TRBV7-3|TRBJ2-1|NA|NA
CASSSLGGTSYNEQFF
TGTGCCAGCAGTTCACTAGGGGGGACCTCCTACAATGAGCAGTTCTTC
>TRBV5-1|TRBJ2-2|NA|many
CASGGPASGELFF
TGCGCCAGCGGGGGACCTGCGAGCGGGGAGCTGTTTTTT
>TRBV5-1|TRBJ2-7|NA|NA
CASSPPTRDYEQYF
TGCGCCAGCAGCCCCCCCACAAGGGACTACGAGCAGTACTTC
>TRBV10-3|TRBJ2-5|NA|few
CAISEEGAAQETQYF
TGTGCCATCAGTGAGGAGGGTGCCGCCCAAGAGACCCAGTACTTC
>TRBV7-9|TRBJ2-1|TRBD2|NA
CASSLEQLAGRPYNEQFF
TGTGCCAGCAGCTTAGAACAACTAGCGGGACGACCCTACAATGAGCAGTTCTTC
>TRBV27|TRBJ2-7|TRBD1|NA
CASSFLGGAYEQYF
TGTGCCAGCAGTTTTCTAGGGGGCGCGTACGAGCAGTACTTC
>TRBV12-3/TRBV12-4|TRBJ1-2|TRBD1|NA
CASSWTGEGYTF
TGTGCCAGCAGTTGGACAGGGGAAGGCTACACCTTC
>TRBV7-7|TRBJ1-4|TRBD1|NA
CASSVTGATNEKLFF
TGTGCCAGCAGCGTAACAGGGGCAACTAATGAAAAACTGTTTTTT
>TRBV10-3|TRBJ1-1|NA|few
CAISESRGTEAFF
TGTGCCATCAGTGAGTCACGGGGCACTGAAGCTTTCTTT
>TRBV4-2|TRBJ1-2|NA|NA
CASSPKAAVLYGYTF
TGTGCCAGCAGCCCAAAGGCGGCTGTCCTCTATGGCTACACCTTC
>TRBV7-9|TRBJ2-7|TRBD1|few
CASSFRDRDRSSYEQYF
TGTGCCAGCAGCTTCCGGGACAGGGACAGGAGCTCCTACGAGCAGTACTTC
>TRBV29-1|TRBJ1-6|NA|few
CSVKTASNSPLHF
TGCAGCGTTAAGACAGCTTCAAATTCACCCCTCCACTTT
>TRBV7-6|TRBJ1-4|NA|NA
CASSPRIAEKLFF
TGTGCCAGCAGTCCTAGGATTGCTGAAAAACTGTTTTTT
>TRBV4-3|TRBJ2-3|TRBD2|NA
CASSPSAGGRKDTQYF
TGCGCCAGCAGCCCATCAGCGGGGGGGCGGAAAGATACGCAGTATTTT
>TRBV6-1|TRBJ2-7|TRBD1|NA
CASGTFDRGESYEQYF
TGTGCCAGCGGGACATTTGACAGGGGTGAGTCCTACGAGCAGTACTTC
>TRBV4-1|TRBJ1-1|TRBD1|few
CASSPARTGNTEAFF
TGCGCCAGCAGCCCCGCCCGGACAGGGAACACTGAAGCTTTCTTT
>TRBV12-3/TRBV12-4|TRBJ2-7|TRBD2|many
CASSLTSGSYEQYF
TGTGCCAGCAGCCTTACTAGCGGCTCCTACGAGCAGTACTTC
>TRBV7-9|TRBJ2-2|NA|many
CASPSPAGELFF
TGTGCCAGCCCCTCACCCGCCGGGGAGCTGTTTTTT
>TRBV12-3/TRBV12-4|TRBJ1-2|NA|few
CASRGGQLLAHGYTF
TGTGCCAGCAGAGGGGGACAATTACTGGCCCATGGCTACACCTTC
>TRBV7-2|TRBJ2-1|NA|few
CASSFKDTTYNEQFF
TGTGCCAGCAGCTTTAAGGACACTACCTACAATGAGCAGTTCTTC
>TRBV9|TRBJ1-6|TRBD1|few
CASSVEGGLGSPLHF
TGTGCCAGCAGCGTAGAAGGGGGCTTGGGATCACCCCTCCACTTT
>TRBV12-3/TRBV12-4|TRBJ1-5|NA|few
CASSLAGAKPQHF
TGTGCCAGCAGTTTAGCGGGGGCTAAGCCCCAGCATTTT
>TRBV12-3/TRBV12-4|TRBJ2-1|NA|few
CASSGLQPHEQFF
TGTGCCAGCTCCGGACTCCAGCCCCATGAGCAGTTCTTC
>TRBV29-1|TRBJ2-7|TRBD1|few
CSVAGGDPYEQYF
TGCAGCGTTGCAGGGGGCGATCCCTACGAGCAGTACTTC
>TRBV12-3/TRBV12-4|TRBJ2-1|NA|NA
CASSLRRSVDEQFF
TGTGCCAGCAGTTTGAGGAGGTCCGTGGATGAGCAGTTCTTC
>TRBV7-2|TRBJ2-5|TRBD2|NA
CASSLRTGGPETQYF
TGTGCCAGCAGCTTACGGACGGGGGGGCCAGAGACCCAGTACTTC
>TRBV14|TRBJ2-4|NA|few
CASSHQKTGGENIQYF
TGTGCCAGCAGCCATCAAAAAACGGGCGGGGAAAACATTCAGTACTTC
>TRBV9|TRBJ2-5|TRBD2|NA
CASSVGLAGVETQYF
TGTGCCAGCAGCGTAGGACTAGCGGGGGTAGAGACCCAGTACTTC
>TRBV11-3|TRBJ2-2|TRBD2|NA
CASSPRGGGPGGTGELFF
TGTGCCAGCAGCCCACGGGGGGGCGGTCCCGGAGGGACCGGGGAGCTGTTTTTT
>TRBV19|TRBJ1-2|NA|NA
CASSPSGARDYTF
TGTGCCAGTAGCCCCAGTGGGGCCCGTGACTACACCTTC
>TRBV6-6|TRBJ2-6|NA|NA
CATPGQGDSGANVLTF
TGTGCCACCCCGGGTCAGGGTGACTCTGGGGCCAACGTCCTGACTTTC
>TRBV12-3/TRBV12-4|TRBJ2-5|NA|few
CASTRAVRVGETQYF
TGTGCCAGCACCAGGGCAGTCCGGGTCGGAGAGACCCAGTACTTC
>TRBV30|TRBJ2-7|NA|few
CAWSQLGYEQYF
TGTGCCTGGAGTCAATTGGGCTACGAGCAGTACTTC
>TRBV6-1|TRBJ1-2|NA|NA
CASRPTISRLYGYTF
TGTGCCAGCAGACCGACCATTTCCCGACTCTATGGCTACACCTTC
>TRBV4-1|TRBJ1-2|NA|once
CASSQVSDGTNYGYTF
TGCGCCAGCAGCCAAGTTTCCGACGGAACTAACTATGGCTACACCTTC